One and the same sample provided the 4 T cell receptor beta chains below, sequenced in a study of CDR3 diversity in severe acne (dated 2019 in TCRdb). Preparation of the library involved PCR. Sequencing was performed on an Illumina HiSeq 2000. TCRdb took the public reads, trimmed them with fastp at Q25, ran MiXCR for clone calling and kept in-frame beta chains. Rows merge per CDR3 protein into single entries with the most common DNA and genes. This sample comprises roughly 93,000 distinct CDR3 sequences, approximately 49% of them detected only once. The ten largest clones take up roughly 10% of the sample. Sequences were obtained from blood. Source of these receptors: a male donor with severe acne vulgaris.

This clonotype was found a few times. The chain employs TRBV20-1 and TRBJ2-1; 8 bases fit TRBD2. The CDR3 has 14 amino acids. The V gene's germline CDR1 is DFQATT and CDR2 SNEGSKA (reference sequence). The junction had 10 bases not matched to a gene; V was cut back by 6 bases and J by 6 bases. CDR3 protein: CSARGGGGINEQFF. CDR3 DNA: TGCAGTGCCCGGGGGGGGGGGGGCATCAATGAGCAGTTCTTC.

In regard to this clonotype: The germline gene is not matched at one end of the junction; a read error may be the cause. The chain couples TRBV7-7 to TRBJ2-7, with D possibly TRBD1 on 6 matching bases. This CDR3 region has 13 residues. The germline V gene has CDR1 SSHAT and CDR2 FNYEAQ (reference sequence). CDR3 sequence reads: CASSLDRKHEQYF. DNA for the CDR3: TGTGCTAGCAGCTTAGACAGGAAACACGAGCAGTACTTC.

The rearrangement joins TRBV10-3 to TRBJ1-3; unclear D gene. Per the germline V gene, CDR1 is ENHRY and CDR2 is SYGVKD. V lost 0 bases and J lost 0, with 9 bases in between. This CDR3 contains 16 residues. CDR3 DNA: TGTGCCATCAGTGAGTCCGCGCTGACCTCTGGAAACACCATATATTTT. Its translation is CAISESALTSGNTIYF.

The V call is TRBV7-6, the J call TRBJ2-2; D is possibly TRBD1 or TRBD2 (5 bases each). Germline CDR1 is SGHVS and CDR2 is FNYEAQ. V was cut by 5 bases and J by 1 base, with 17 bases left in between. The CDR3 is made up of 17 amino acids. CDR3 nucleotides: TGTGCCAGCAGCCTTATTCACCGGGGCCAGAACACCGGGGAGCTGTTTTTT. Translation: CASSLIHRGQNTGELFF.